Listed here are 27 T cell receptor beta chains from one sample, sequenced in a study of T cells after yellow fever vaccination. One entry per CDR3 protein, called by TCRdb with MiXCR from the 5' RACE reads. Here the sample spans fewer than 150,000 distinct CDR3 sequences, 7.7% being singletons. The material sequenced was CD4+ T cells sorted from PBMCs, taken 5 days after the yellow fever booster vaccination. These receptors originate from a man aged 30 to 45 who received the YFV17D yellow fever vaccine.

This sequence joins TRBV29-1 and TRBJ2-1, with D unresolved. The CDR3 sequence is 9 residues long. Trimming removed 3 bases at V and 8 bases at J, with 2 bases between. From germline, CDR1 is SQVTM and CDR2 ANQGSEA. The CDR3, as DNA: TGCAGCGTTGACTATGAGCAGTTCTTC. The encoded protein is CSVDYEQFF.

Many counts were recorded for this clonotype. The chain has TRBV20-1 and TRBJ2-1; D is possibly TRBD1 (5 bases). Trimming took 3 bases from V and 6 from J, leaving 15 bases between them. CDR1 is DFQATT and CDR2 is SNEGSKA in the germline V gene (reference sequence). This CDR3 is 14 amino acids long. CDR3 DNA sequence: TGCAGTGCTAGTCTTGGTGCTGGGGCCAATGAGCAGTTCTTC. This sequence encodes CSASLGAGANEQFF.

CDR3 in amino acids: CASSSTTGTSGRKGYNEQFF. In DNA form, the CDR3 reads TGTGCCAGCAGCTCTACCACCGGGACTAGCGGGAGAAAAGGCTACAATGAGCAGTTCTTC. V and J are TRBV12-3 or TRBV12-4 and TRBJ2-1; 14 bases are shared with TRBD2. V shed 6 bases and J 3 bases; nucleotides not matched to a gene: 16. CDR3 length: 20 amino acids.

This clonotype was observed many times. This chain links TRBV29-1 with TRBJ2-6; a possible D gene is TRBD1 (6 bases). Trimming took off 6 bases at V and 3 bases at J, with 12 bases between the two ends. Germline V CDR1 and CDR2: SQVTM, ANQGSEA. The CDR3 covers 14 residues. This CDR3 is CSVPGQNGANVLTF. The CDR3 bases are TGCAGCGTCCCCGGACAGAATGGGGCCAACGTCCTGACTTTC. Based on the CDR3 plus reference TRBV29-1 and TRBJ2-6, the full variable domain is SAVISQKPSRDICQRGTSLTIQCQVDSQVTMMFWYRQQPGQSLTLIATANQGSEATYESGFVIDKFPISRPNLTFSTLTVSNMSPEDSSIYLCSVPGQNGANVLTFGAGSRLTVL.

This clonotype was counted ten times or more. This rearrangement joins TRBV30 to TRBJ2-1, with 8 bases matching TRBD2. The CDR3 covers 15 residues. Germline trimming cut 3 bases from V and 7 bases from J; bases unmatched to any gene: 11. Germline assignment: CDR1 GTSNPN and CDR2 SVGIG (reference sequence). For the CDR3, the DNA is TGTGCCTGGAGAACCCCTAGCGGGTTTCCTAATGAGCAGTTCTTC. Translation gives CAWRTPSGFPNEQFF. Full variable domain (rest looked up from reference TRBV30 and TRBJ2-1): SQTIHQWPATLVQPVGSPLSLECTVEGTSNPNLYWYRQAAGRGLQLLFYSVGIGQISSEVPQNLSASRPQDRQFILSSKKLLLSDSGFYLCAWRTPSGFPNEQFFGPGTRLTVL.

Concerning this clonotype itself: A read error may be the cause here, since a much bigger clone is one base away. This chain connects TRBV19 to TRBJ1-5; 10 positions match TRBD1. In germline, CDR1 is LNHDA, CDR2 SQIVND (reference sequence). This CDR3 region has 15 residues. Trimming at V came to 3 bases and at J to 8 bases, leaving 7 bases not matched to a gene. The CDR3 here is CASSIPRTGGKPQHF. The CDR3 nucleotides read TGTGCCAGTAGTATCCCCAGGACAGGGGGTAAGCCCCAGCATTTT.

This clonotype was recorded many times. V is TRBV7-2 and J is TRBJ2-5, with 9 bases that match TRBD2. Germline CDR1 reads SGHTA; CDR2 reads FQGNSA. The CDR3 is 15 residues long. After removal of 5 bases from V and 2 bases from J, the junction contained 6 bases not matched to a gene. DNA for the CDR3: TGTGCCAGCAGCCCGGGGACTAGCAATCAAGAGACCCAGTACTTC. Translation: CASSPGTSNQETQYF.

This chain links TRBV19 with TRBJ2-7; 9 bases match TRBD1. With V trimmed by 5 bases and J by 11 bases, 10 bases remained unmatched. The V gene's germline CDR1 is LNHDA and CDR2 SQIVND (reference sequence). This CDR3 contains 13 residues. The DNA for the CDR3 is TGTGCCAGTAGTGCGGACCGGGACAGGGCGGAGTACTTC. This codes for CASSADRDRAEYF.

This clonotype was counted at least ten times. J is TRBJ2-2 and V is TRBV20-1; the D gene is possibly TRBD1 (6 bases). CDR3 length: 14 residues. The germline V gene has CDR1 DFQATT and CDR2 SNEGSKA (reference sequence). The V end was cut by 6 bases, the J end by 1 base, with 12 bases between. In DNA form, the CDR3 reads TGCAGTGCCCTGACAGGCCGGAACACCGGGGAGCTGTTTTTT. This gives the protein CSALTGRNTGELFF.

At least ten counts were recorded for this clonotype. The J gene is TRBJ2-3, the V gene TRBV29-1; tentatively, D is TRBD1 (6 bases). Germline CDR1 and CDR2: SQVTM and ANQGSEA. There are 11 residues in the CDR3. Between the trimmed V and J ends, which lost 7 bases and 5 bases, there was a span of 10 bases. CDR3 residues: CSGGQGDTQYF. The CDR3 nucleotides are TGCAGCGGGGGGCAGGGAGATACGCAGTATTTT.

Many counts were recorded for this clonotype. The chain uses TRBV20-1 and TRBJ1-5, with 8 bases aligning to TRBD1. CDR3 length: 12 residues. V lost 6 bases and J lost 6; bases outside the gene matches: 4. Germline V gives CDR1 DFQATT, CDR2 SNEGSKA (reference sequence). This chain's CDR3 is CSADRGGQPQHF. CDR3 nucleotides: TGCAGTGCAGACAGGGGCGGTCAGCCCCAGCATTTT.

This clonotype was observed many times. The V and J genes are TRBV7-9 and TRBJ1-2; 7 nucleotides align to TRBD1. Germline assignment: CDR1 SEHNR and CDR2 FQNEAQ (reference sequence). V shed 5 bases and J 4 bases; nucleotides not matched to a gene: 10. The CDR3 covers 15 residues. The CDR3 spells CASSDEGAPGYGYTF. The CDR3 coding sequence is TGTGCCAGCAGCGACGAGGGGGCCCCCGGCTATGGCTACACCTTC.

This clonotype was seen a single time. A much larger clone differs by one base, so this may be a read error. The chain uses TRBV25-1 and TRBJ1-5; the D gene is possibly TRBD1 (5 bases). CDR1 MGHDK and CDR2 SYGVNS come from the germline V gene. The CDR3 sequence is 14 residues long. V lost 11 bases and J 6 bases, leaving 20 bases between the germline ends. The chain's CDR3 is CAFKLLADTQPQHF. The CDR3 DNA is TGTGCCTTTAAATTGCTGGCGGACACTCAGCCCCAGCATTTT.

This clonotype was recorded a few times. The junction departs from the called germline gene at one end, perhaps through a read error. CDR3 DNA: TGCTGTGCTAGAGATTCCCCAAAGCGAGCTATCCAAGAGACCCAGTACTTC. It encodes CCARDSPKRAIQETQYF. V gene TRBV20-1 combines with J gene TRBJ2-5; D is uncertain. The CDR3 contains 17 residues. Germline V gene sequence: CDR1 DFQATT, CDR2 SNEGSKA (reference sequence).

This clonotype appeared many times. CDR3 DNA: TGTGCCAGCAGCCATGGACAGGCGGGAGACTATGGCTACACCTTC. Amino acid sequence: CASSHGQAGDYGYTF. The rearrangement links TRBV12-3 or TRBV12-4 to TRBJ1-2, with 7 bases identical to TRBD1. CDR3 length equals 15 residues. Unmatched junction bases numbered 10, after V lost 6 bases and J lost 3 bases.

This clonotype was picked up many times. This chain links TRBV5-6 with TRBJ2-3; a possible D gene is TRBD2 (6 bases). V shed 0 bases and J shed 14 bases, with 13 bases lying between them. Looked up from germline, CDR1 is SGHDT and CDR2 is YYEEEE. This CDR3 is 12 amino acids long. The DNA for the CDR3 is TGTGCCAGCAGCTTGGGAGATGCGGGATTGTATTTT. This sequence encodes CASSLGDAGLYF.

The V gene is TRBV13, the J gene TRBJ2-7, with TRBD2 matching 10 bases. Germline assignment: CDR1 PRHDT and CDR2 FYEKMQ (reference sequence). J gave up 0 bases and V 5 bases, and 13 bases lay outside the gene matches. The CDR3 extends over 18 amino acids. Written as DNA, the CDR3 is TGTGCCAGCAGCACCGGGACTAGCGTAGAGAAAAGCTCCTACGAGCAGTACTTC. Its translation is CASSTGTSVEKSSYEQYF.

This clonotype was detected ten times or more. The chain employs TRBV20-1 and TRBJ2-7; no firm D call. The V end lost 0 bases, the J end lost 7 bases, and 7 bases lay between the germline ends. The CDR3 contains 11 residues. Germline V gene lookup returns CDR1 DFQATT and CDR2 SNEGSKA (reference sequence). The CDR3 loop is CSARDYREQYF. In nucleotides, the CDR3 is TGCAGTGCTAGAGATTACCGAGAGCAGTACTTC.

This clonotype was recorded at least ten times. This chain links TRBV12-3 or TRBV12-4 with TRBJ1-2; 10 bases are a match to TRBD1. The CDR3 totals 14 residues. The V gene end was trimmed by 1 base and the J gene end by 4 bases; junction bases not matched to a gene: 0. The CDR3 DNA reads TGTGCCAGCAGTTTAGGGACAGGGGGCTATGGCTACACCTTC. Translation: CASSLGTGGYGYTF.

This clonotype was counted many times. This sequence joins TRBV15 and TRBJ2-3; D is uncertain. V was trimmed by 6 bases and J by 1 base, leaving 14 bases between them. The germline gives CDR1 LNHNV, CDR2 YYDKDF (reference sequence). The CDR3 runs to 15 residues. CDR3 in DNA: TGTGCCACCAGTCCGATGAGTAGTCGCACAGATACGCAGTATTTT. As protein: CATSPMSSRTDTQYF.

This clonotype was seen at least ten times. This chain connects TRBV27 to TRBJ1-5, with TRBD1 as a possible D gene (5 bases). Germline assignment: CDR1 MNHEY and CDR2 SMNVEV (reference sequence). CDR3 length: 14 residues. V lost 6 bases, J lost 11 bases, and 20 bases lay in between. The CDR3 nucleotides read TGTGCCAGCAGGCCTCAGGGACTGGTCGGGGCCCAGCATTTT. Its translation is CASRPQGLVGAQHF.

This clonotype was picked up many times. The rearrangement joins TRBV7-2 to TRBJ2-5; possible D gene TRBD1, 5 bases. This CDR3 comprises 13 residues. The ends were cut back, 6 bases at V and 8 bases at J, with 16 bases in the middle. Germline V lookup: CDR1 SGHTA, CDR2 FQGNSA. The CDR3 DNA is TGTGCCAGCAGGGGGCCCCTAACTCTTACCCAGTACTTC. This codes for CASRGPLTLTQYF.

In this sample, this clonotype turned up many times. This chain links TRBV9 with TRBJ2-7; no clear D. The CDR3 has 15 residues. From germline, CDR1 is SGDLS and CDR2 YYNGEE. V lost 3 bases, J lost 5 bases, and 18 bases lay in between. The CDR3, as DNA: TGTGCCAGCAGCGCCGACCGGGCTCGTGGTAACGAGCAGTACTTC. Residues: CASSADRARGNEQYF.

V and J are TRBV24-1 and TRBJ2-1; 8 nucleotides align to TRBD1. The V and J ends lost 2 bases and 7 bases, in that order; junction bases with no gene match: 9. Germline loops: CDR1 KGHDR, CDR2 SFDVKD. CDR3 size: 16 residues. The CDR3 here is CATSDSGQGWKNEQFF. The CDR3 DNA reads TGTGCCACCAGTGATTCTGGACAGGGCTGGAAGAATGAGCAGTTCTTC.

This clonotype was recorded many times. The V and J genes are TRBV19 and TRBJ2-1; TRBD1 aligns across 9 bases. The J segment lost 3 bases and the V segment lost 7 bases, leaving 4 bases of the junction unmatched. This CDR3 contains 14 residues. The V gene's germline CDR1 is LNHDA and CDR2 SQIVND (reference sequence). CDR3 in DNA: TGTGCCAGTAACAGGGACAGGGACTACAATGAGCAGTTCTTC. The encoded protein is CASNRDRDYNEQFF.

The table lists this clonotype with many counts. The chain uses TRBV5-1 and TRBJ2-1; D is undetermined. Deletions cut 1 base from V and 9 bases from J, with 14 bases between. The CDR3 is 14 amino acids. The germline V gene has CDR1 SGHRS and CDR2 YFSETQ. The chain's CDR3 is CASSLTPGRPEQFF. The CDR3 DNA follows: TGCGCCAGCAGCTTGACTCCCGGCCGCCCTGAGCAGTTCTTC.

The chain combines TRBV18 with TRBJ2-4, with TRBD1 as a possible D gene (5 bases). Trimming shortened V by 3 bases and J by 0 bases, and 15 bases separated the two germline ends. The CDR3 is 17 residues long. CDR1 is KGHSH and CDR2 is LQKENI in the germline V gene. The CDR3 DNA follows: TGTGCCAGCTCACCCTGGCAGGGCCCCTTAGCCAAAAACATTCAGTACTTC. This translates into CASSPWQGPLAKNIQYF.